Listed below are T cell receptor beta chains from one sample, sequenced in a study of vaccination effects on CD4 cells after COVID-19. Generated by immunoSEQ multiplex PCR, the TCRdb table keeps only in-frame clones and is missing some. This sample carries tens of thousands of clones, 78% of them seen once, and the ten largest clones take under 12%. Their specific antigens are unknown. Source: CD4+ T cells from PBMCs cultured with SARS-CoV-2 spike peptides, taken before COVID-19 vaccination. The receptors come from a human donor who received a COVID-19 vaccine. Both conserved end residues are part of each CDR3.

J: TRBJ1-5; V: TRBV4-1; CDR3: CASSQVLQPDGNQPQHF
J: TRBJ2-2; V: TRBV18; CDR3: CASSPQGTGELFF
J: TRBJ1-5; V: TRBV6-1; CDR3: CASSAIYNSGPGNQPQHF
J: TRBJ2-2; V: TRBV9; CDR3: CASSVAVAGGFGGELFF
J: TRBJ1-2; V: TRBV12-3/TRBV12-4; CDR3: CASSLGTPYGYTF
J: TRBJ2-5; V: TRBV5-4; CDR3: CASSLATAGGETQYF
J: TRBJ2-5; V: TRBV4-3; CDR3: CASSPGGPRETQYF
J: TRBJ1-4; V: TRBV4-3; CDR3: CASSQDFVGATNEKLFF
J: TRBJ2-1; V: TRBV12-3/TRBV12-4; CDR3: CASSFGGGFVQFF
J: TRBJ2-3; V: TRBV6-5; CDR3: CASRMTSGTDTQYF
J: TRBJ1-1; V: TRBV20-1; CDR3: CSARNDREAFF
J: TRBJ2-4; V: TRBV5-6; CDR3: CASSNLGGFFNIQYF
J: TRBJ2-3; V: TRBV5-1; CDR3: CASMWTSGPGADTQYF
J: TRBJ1-4; V: TRBV19; CDR3: CASSTGTGREKLFF
J: TRBJ2-6; V: TRBV4-2; CDR3: CASSQEETGSYSGANVLTF
J: TRBJ1-5; V: TRBV7-2; CDR3: CASSLPGGNQPQHF
J: TRBJ1-3; V: TRBV19; CDR3: CASSISVISGNTIYF
J: TRBJ1-1; V: TRBV4-1; CDR3: CASSQDKRPSPGAFF
J: TRBJ2-2; V: TRBV27; CDR3: CASSLGSGSNTGELFF
J: TRBJ2-5; V: TRBV7-2; CDR3: CASSGRNGETQYF
J: TRBJ1-3; V: TRBV30; CDR3: CAWSAQGTAIYF
J: TRBJ2-1; V: TRBV3-1/TRBV3-2; CDR3: CASHAGGTYNEQFF
J: TRBJ2-5; V: TRBV19; CDR3: CASQTSGGQETQYF
J: TRBJ2-3; V: TRBV11-1; CDR3: CASRIGQGETDTQYF
J: TRBJ2-1; V: TRBV5-4; CDR3: CASSLARGSYNEQFF
J: TRBJ1-2; V: TRBV10-3; CDR3: CAIRPTGGDGYTF
J: TRBJ2-4; V: TRBV6-6; CDR3: CAANGGLAAKNIQYF
J: TRBJ2-1; V: TRBV24-1; CDR3: CATSDELAGGRVEQFF
J: TRBJ1-6; V: TRBV2; CDR3: CASSTRVSPLHF
J: TRBJ1-3; V: TRBV6-1; CDR3: CASSEALWQGGYTIYF
J: TRBJ1-4; V: TRBV7-9; CDR3: CASSLGQDQGTNEKLFF
J: TRBJ1-2; V: TRBV6-5; CDR3: CASRAQGPNYGYTF
J: TRBJ2-2; V: TRBV5-1; CDR3: CASSPTDRGKDTGELFF
J: TRBJ1-3; V: TRBV27; CDR3: CASSRQSSGNTIYF
J: TRBJ1-6; V: TRBV5-1; CDR3: CASSLLGSATPDSPLHF
J: TRBJ2-2; V: TRBV10-3; CDR3: CAIDSSNTGELFF
J: TRBJ2-3; V: TRBV7-2; CDR3: CASRRSPGTDTQYF
J: TRBJ1-1; V: TRBV30; CDR3: CAWSALMANTEAFF
J: TRBJ2-5; V: TRBV6-5; CDR3: CASTLLLGRQETQYF
J: TRBJ1-3; V: TRBV6-6; CDR3: CASRLRTGNTIYF
J: TRBJ1-1; V: TRBV12-3/TRBV12-4; CDR3: CASSAGVAEAFF
J: TRBJ2-2; V: TRBV5-1; CDR3: CASSLSPALNTGELFF
J: TRBJ2-3; V: TRBV5-8; CDR3: CASSLETGVDTQYF
J: TRBJ2-3; V: TRBV7-3; CDR3: CASSLGPNTDTQYF
J: TRBJ2-1; V: TRBV7-9; CDR3: CASSFSASGGYEQFF
J: TRBJ2-3; V: TRBV7-3; CDR3: CASSLYGTASTDTQYF
J: TRBJ2-1; V: TRBV2; CDR3: CASKQGIGTNEQFF
J: TRBJ2-3; V: TRBV7-2; CDR3: CASSSRRGATDTQYF
J: TRBJ2-1; V: TRBV19; CDR3: CASTSTSGGSYNEQFF
J: TRBJ1-1; V: TRBV15; CDR3: CATSRGTTGVGNTEAFF
J: TRBJ1-2; V: TRBV7-2; CDR3: CASSPGQGRTF
J: TRBJ1-4; V: TRBV10-3; CDR3: CAISESGGQSNEKLFF
J: TRBJ1-4; V: TRBV5-6; CDR3: CASSSGQKATNEKLFF
J: TRBJ2-3; V: TRBV9; CDR3: CASSPRTGTDTQYF
J: TRBJ1-1; V: TRBV30; CDR3: CAWSATGFSEAFF
J: TRBJ1-3; V: TRBV6-5; CDR3: CASSYGNTIYF
J: TRBJ1-5; V: TRBV12-3/TRBV12-4; CDR3: CASSGQPNQPQHF
J: TRBJ1-2; V: TRBV5-4; CDR3: CASSIDGPYGYTF